This passage covers 32 T cell receptor beta chains from one sample sequenced in a study of CD8+ T cells in alopecia areata. The treatment: oral pan-JAK inhibitor, 5-10 mg twice daily. cDNA reverse transcribed from extracted RNA served as the sequencing template. Repertoires were generated with immunoSEQ multiplex PCR, while TCRdb's copy carries only in-frame clones and drops some. Altogether 150,000 to 200,000 clones are present, around three fifths being singletons, with the ten largest covering about 0.94%. The specimen was CD4+ T cells sorted from blood, collected at week 24, from a patient treated with tofacitinib. These receptor sequences come from a human donor with alopecia areata.

The sample holds a few counts of this clone. The rearrangement links TRBV29-1 to TRBJ1-2, with 7 positions matching TRBD1. V was pared by 6 bases and J by 6 bases, with 22 bases of the junction left unmatched. Germline values: CDR1 SQVTM, CDR2 ANQGSEA. The CDR3 is made up of 17 amino acids. CDR3 coding DNA: TGCAGCGTGCCCACCGGAATAAGCCCGGGACAGACAAATGGCTACACCTTC. Translated: CSVPTGISPGQTNGYTF.

This clone was detected only once. The rearrangement uses TRBV5-6 and TRBJ2-2; 11 bases match TRBD2. This CDR3 comprises 16 residues. The trim removed 4 bases at V and 5 bases at J, leaving 7 bases unmatched. Germline V gene lookup returns CDR1 SGHDT and CDR2 YYEEEE. The CDR3 DNA is TGTGCCAGCAGCATACTAGCGGGGGTGCGGACCGGGGAGCTGTTTTTT. This gives the protein CASSILAGVRTGELFF.

The CDR3 region is CSVGTGTTNTFEGYTF. CDR3 in DNA: TGCAGCGTTGGGACTGGGACAACTAACACCTTTGAGGGCTACACCTTC. This chain links TRBV29-1 with TRBJ1-2; D might be TRBD1 (6 bases). Deletions cut 4 bases from V and 8 bases from J, with 26 bases between. The germline CDR1 and CDR2 sequences are SQVTM and ANQGSEA. The CDR3 spans 16 residues.

This chain links TRBV7-2 with TRBJ1-4, with no clear D. The CDR3 has 12 residues. Germline V gene data show CDR1 as SGHTA and CDR2 as FQGNSA. V was trimmed by 2 bases and J by 8 bases, leaving 6 bases between them. The chain's CDR3 is CASSLREEKLFF. In DNA, the CDR3 is TGTGCCAGCAGCTTAAGGGAAGAAAAACTGTTTTTT.

This chain joins TRBV30 and TRBJ2-2; D unresolved. The germline gives CDR1 GTSNPN, CDR2 SVGIG (reference sequence). The CDR3 loop spans 14 amino acids. The V end lost 3 bases, the J end lost 0 bases, and 8 bases lay between the germline ends. In DNA, the CDR3 is TGTGCCTGGAGGAGAACAGCGAACACCGGGGAGCTGTTTTTT. This encodes CAWRRTANTGELFF.

The chain couples TRBV27 to TRBJ2-7, with a possible D match to TRBD2 (5 bases). The V and J ends lost 3 bases and 4 bases respectively, with 13 bases between them. Germline V gene sequence: CDR1 MNHEY, CDR2 SMNVEV (reference sequence). CDR3 length equals 14 residues. CDR3 region: CASSFAEASYEQYF. The CDR3 nucleotides are TGTGCCAGCAGTTTTGCGGAGGCCTCTTACGAGCAGTACTTC.

J is TRBJ2-1 and V is TRBV11-2; weak D call: TRBD2 (5 bases). The V gene lost 0 bases and the J gene lost 7 bases, with 10 bases spanning the gap. CDR1 is SGHAT, CDR2 FQNNGV, per germline. The CDR3 covers 14 residues. CDR3 sequence (DNA): TGTGCCAGCAGCTTAGAAGTAGCGACAAATGAGCAGTTCTTC. This codes for CASSLEVATNEQFF.

The DNA of the CDR3 is TGCGCCAGCAGTCCGGCAGGCAACAATGAGCAGTTCTTC. This translates into CASSPAGNNEQFF. The V gene is TRBV5-1, the J gene TRBJ2-1; D remains unclear. This CDR3 has 13 amino acids. Germline V CDR1 and CDR2: SGHRS, YFSETQ. Trimming pared 5 bases from V and 5 bases from J, leaving 11 bases between.

This sequence joins TRBV29-1 and TRBJ2-6, with unresolved D. V was shortened by 6 bases and J by 4 bases, with 7 bases between the two germline ends. The CDR3 sequence is 12 residues long. Germline lookup yields CDR1 SQVTM and CDR2 ANQGSEA. The CDR3 bases are TGCAGCGTCGCATACGGGGCCAACGTCCTGACTTTC. Translated: CSVAYGANVLTF.

This clone was counted only a few times. V and J are TRBV15 and TRBJ2-5, with D uncertain. Trimming stripped 4 bases from V and 5 bases from J, with 11 bases between. This CDR3 has 13 amino acids. Germline-derived CDR1 and CDR2 are LNHNV and YYDKDF (reference sequence). The CDR3 region is CATSTPPRETQYF. The CDR3, as DNA: TGTGCCACCAGCACTCCCCCCCGGGAGACCCAGTACTTC.

There are a few counts of this clone. Within the sample, other DNA sequences also encode this same CDR3. The chain has TRBV29-1 and TRBJ1-2; D is unclear. Germline V CDR1 and CDR2: SQVTM, ANQGSEA. V lost 6 bases and J 4 bases, leaving 6 bases between the germline ends. CDR3 length equals 10 residues. The CDR3: CSVYSYGYTF. As DNA, the CDR3 is TGCAGCGTGTACTCCTATGGCTACACCTTC.

V and J are TRBV30 and TRBJ1-5; D not resolved. The CDR3 length is 13 residues. V was shortened by 2 bases and J by 5 bases, with 10 bases between the two germline ends. Germline-derived CDR1 and CDR2 are GTSNPN and SVGIG (reference sequence). The CDR3 coding sequence is TGTGCCTGGAGTCATGGTGCTGATCAGCCCCAGCATTTT. Its translation is CAWSHGADQPQHF.

This clone was observed a handful of times. This rearrangement joins TRBV7-2 to TRBJ2-7, with TRBD2 matching 11 bases. The CDR3 extends over 16 amino acids. Trimming took 1 base from V and 3 from J; bases not matched to a gene: 5. Germline values: CDR1 SGHTA, CDR2 FQGNSA. The CDR3 protein is CASSLEGLAARYEQYF. CDR3 DNA sequence: TGTGCCAGCAGCTTAGAGGGACTAGCGGCCCGCTACGAGCAGTACTTC.

For this clone: Other nucleotide sequences from this sample produce the same CDR3. The CDR3 coding sequence is TGTGCCTGGACGGACAGGAACACTGAAGCTTTCTTT. Translated: CAWTDRNTEAFF. V usage is TRBV30 and J usage is TRBJ1-1; possible D gene TRBD1, 6 bases. The germline V gene encodes CDR1 GTSNPN and CDR2 SVGIG (reference sequence). Trimming took 4 bases from V and 1 from J, leaving 7 bases between them. The CDR3 contains 12 residues.

The chain employs TRBV5-6 and TRBJ2-6; TRBD1 might be the D (5 bases). Germline CDR1 SGHDT, CDR2 YYEEEE. This CDR3 is 15 amino acids long. V lost 4 bases and J lost 4, with 12 bases in between. CDR3 in DNA: TGTGCCAGCAGCGAAGGGGCTGGGGGGGCCAACGTCCTGACTTTC. Amino acids: CASSEGAGGANVLTF.

The chain is built from TRBV7-2 and TRBJ2-1, with TRBD2 matching 8 bases. Trimming took 4 bases from V and 10 from J; bases not matched to a gene: 9. The CDR3 length is 14 residues. From germline, CDR1 is SGHTA and CDR2 FQGNSA. The CDR3 is CASSSESSGTEQFF. The CDR3 DNA reads TGTGCCAGCAGCTCAGAGAGTAGCGGGACCGAGCAGTTCTTC.

The sample holds a few counts of this clone. This chain links TRBV29-1 with TRBJ1-1, with D possibly TRBD1 on 6 matching bases. CDR3 length equals 15 residues. CDR1 SQVTM and CDR2 ANQGSEA come from the germline V gene. Trimming cost V 6 bases and J 0 bases, with 17 bases left between them. In DNA form, the CDR3 reads TGCAGCGTCCCCGGGGGCAGGCGATTGAACACTGAAGCTTTCTTT. It codes for CSVPGGRRLNTEAFF.

The chain carries TRBV4-3 and TRBJ2-4, with 9 bases identical to TRBD1. V lost 0 bases, J lost 1 base, and 1 base stayed unmatched. The CDR3 is made up of 16 amino acids. CDR1 is LGHNA, CDR2 YSLEER, per germline. CDR3 sequence reads: CASSQEGTGAKNIQYF. The CDR3 DNA sequence: TGCGCCAGCAGCCAAGAGGGGACAGGGGCCAAAAACATTCAGTACTTC.

This clone came up a few times. The gene calls are TRBV29-1 and TRBJ2-3; a possible D gene is TRBD1 (6 bases). The germline V gene has CDR1 SQVTM and CDR2 ANQGSEA. V was cut by 5 bases and J by 2 bases, with 14 bases left in between. There are 14 residues in the CDR3. The CDR3 here is CSVLHGTPTDTQYF. In DNA form, the CDR3 reads TGCAGCGTTCTACATGGGACACCCACAGATACGCAGTATTTT.

The rearrangement uses TRBV6-1 and TRBJ2-7; TRBD1 matches 9 bases. After removal of 5 bases from V and 2 bases from J, the junction contained 1 base not matched to a gene. Germline CDR1 reads MNHNS; CDR2 reads SASEGT. This CDR3 comprises 13 residues. CDR3 in DNA: TGTGCCAGCAGTCGGGACAGGGCCTACGAGCAGTACTTC. It yields the protein CASSRDRAYEQYF.

The chain uses TRBV15 and TRBJ2-5; unclear D gene. Germline V CDR1 and CDR2: LNHNV, YYDKDF (reference sequence). V was cut by 4 bases and J by 4 bases, with 13 bases left in between. This CDR3 contains 14 residues. CDR3 loop: CATSTSTGGETQYF. CDR3 DNA sequence: TGTGCCACCAGCACCTCGACCGGCGGAGAGACCCAGTACTTC.

This sequence joins TRBV29-1 and TRBJ2-7; 8 positions agree with TRBD2. In germline, CDR1 is SQVTM, CDR2 ANQGSEA. The CDR3 is 14 amino acids. Trimming at V came to 3 bases and at J to 2 bases, leaving 6 bases not matched to a gene. In DNA, the CDR3 is TGCAGCGTTGAGTTAGCGGGGACCACCTACGAGCAGTACTTC. The encoded protein is CSVELAGTTYEQYF.

V is TRBV4-3 and J is TRBJ2-1; D call uncertain. Germline CDR1 is LGHNA and CDR2 is YSLEER. The CDR3 has 15 amino acids. Trimming pared 0 bases from V and 6 bases from J, leaving 12 bases between. The chain's CDR3 is CASSQDPSISNEQFF. The CDR3 coding sequence is TGCGCCAGCAGCCAAGATCCCAGTATCAGCAATGAGCAGTTCTTC.

The genes are TRBV10-3 and TRBJ2-2, with D unresolved. The germline gives CDR1 ENHRY, CDR2 SYGVKD. This CDR3 comprises 11 residues. Trimming shortened V by 4 bases and J by 13 bases, and 10 bases separated the two germline ends. The CDR3 spells CAISAGPGLFF. The CDR3 bases are TGTGCCATCAGTGCCGGCCCGGGGCTGTTTTTT.

V usage is TRBV10-3 and J usage is TRBJ1-5, with 7 bases lining up with TRBD1. Germline CDR1 ENHRY, CDR2 SYGVKD. The CDR3 consists of 15 residues. The trim removed 8 bases at V and 2 bases at J, leaving 9 bases unmatched. The CDR3 loop is CAIGVGTAGNQPQHF. The DNA of the CDR3 is TGTGCCATCGGAGTCGGGACAGCAGGCAATCAGCCCCAGCATTTT.

Comments on this clone: In the same sample, other DNA sequences code for this CDR3. This chain uses TRBV2 with TRBJ2-1; the match to TRBD2 covers 8 bases. V shed 1 base and J 5 bases; nucleotides not matched to a gene: 4. Looked up from germline, CDR1 is SNHLY and CDR2 is FYNNEI. The CDR3 covers 15 residues. The CDR3 DNA reads as TGTGCCAGCAGTGAAGTACGGGGGGGCCACAATGAGCAGTTCTTC. This gives the protein CASSEVRGGHNEQFF.

The chain combines TRBV30 with TRBJ2-7; the D gene is possibly TRBD1 (5 bases). The V end was cut by 0 bases, the J end by 2 bases, with 14 bases between. The length of the CDR3 is 15 residues. Germline lookup yields CDR1 GTSNPN and CDR2 SVGIG (reference sequence). CDR3 sequence reads: CAWSVAGAGAYEQYF. The CDR3 region has the DNA TGTGCCTGGAGTGTAGCTGGGGCTGGAGCCTACGAGCAGTACTTC.

The CDR3 loop is CASSPQGAGEAFF. In DNA form, the CDR3 reads TGTGCCAGCAGCCCCCAGGGGGCGGGTGAAGCTTTCTTT. The chain combines TRBV7-9 with TRBJ1-1; 8 bases are a match to TRBD1. Trimming took 5 bases from V and 7 from J; bases not matched to a gene: 6. The CDR3 loop spans 13 amino acids. Germline CDR1 and CDR2: SEHNR and FQNEAQ (reference sequence).

The chain employs TRBV29-1 and TRBJ2-3, with TRBD2 matching 9 bases. The CDR3 has 13 residues. V was clipped by 7 bases and J by 4 bases; unmatched bases: 6. Germline V gene data show CDR1 as SQVTM and CDR2 as ANQGSEA. The CDR3 region is CSAPAGGADTQYF. The CDR3 DNA follows: TGCAGCGCCCCGGCGGGGGGGGCAGATACGCAGTATTTT.

This sequence joins TRBV9 and TRBJ2-3; D possibly corresponds to TRBD1 (6 bases). Germline CDR1 reads SGDLS; CDR2 reads YYNGEE. This CDR3 is 14 amino acids long. Trimming shortened V by 4 bases and J by 0 bases, and 9 bases separated the two germline ends. The CDR3 DNA reads as TGTGCCAGCAGCTCAGGGGTGAGCACAGATACGCAGTATTTT. This encodes CASSSGVSTDTQYF.

The V and J genes are TRBV18 and TRBJ1-2, with 7 nucleotides matching TRBD1. The germline CDR1 and CDR2 sequences are KGHSH and LQKENI. The CDR3 length is 14 residues. V was clipped by 3 bases and J by 6 bases; unmatched bases: 7. Here the CDR3 reads CASSPYNQGDGYTF. As DNA, the CDR3 is TGTGCCAGCTCACCGTACAACCAGGGGGATGGCTACACCTTC.

This clone has a count of ten or more. CDR3 sequence (DNA): TGTGCCAGTAGTACGGGGACACAAGAGACCCAGTACTTC. Encoded protein: CASSTGTQETQYF. This chain uses TRBV19 with TRBJ2-5, with a tentative D call TRBD1 (6 bases). The CDR3 loop spans 13 amino acids. The V end was cut by 4 bases, the J end by 2 bases, with 8 bases between. The germline V gene encodes CDR1 LNHDA and CDR2 SQIVND (reference sequence).